This is a list of T cell receptor beta chains from one sample in a study of CD8+CD57+ T cells in acquired aplastic anemia. Each CDR3 protein is one row after TCRdb ran MiXCR on the reads. The profile shows 150,000 or so distinct CDR3 sequences, about 50% of them singletons. Sequenced input: sorted CD4+, CD8+, or CD8+CD57+ T cells (not recorded which) from PBMCs. These receptors were obtained from a human donor with aplastic anemia. CDR3s include the opening cysteine and the closing phenylalanine or tryptophan. The D gene is left open where the match is weak. Where a row states a size, it is once, few, many or the class of an expanded clone; other rows omit it.

J gene: TRBJ2-7
D gene: TRBD1
V gene: TRBV5-5
clone size: many
CDR3 DNA: TGTGCCACCCGGGACAGCCTAACCTACGAGCAGTACTTC
CDR3 protein: CATRDSLTYEQYF

J gene: TRBJ1-3
D gene: NA
V gene: TRBV4-1
clone size: many
CDR3 DNA: TGCGCCAGCAGCCAAGATCTTGAGGACACCATATATTTT
CDR3 protein: CASSQDLEDTIYF

J gene: TRBJ1-2
D gene: TRBD1
V gene: TRBV27
clone size: many
CDR3 DNA: TGTGCCAGCAGTTACGGACAGGGGGCTGGCTACACCTTC
CDR3 protein: CASSYGQGAGYTF

J gene: TRBJ1-2
D gene: NA
V gene: TRBV20-1
clone size: NA
CDR3 DNA: TGCAGTGCTAGAGATGTAGTGACGGAAATTAGTGGCTACACCTTC
CDR3 protein: CSARDVVTEISGYTF

J gene: TRBJ2-1
D gene: NA
V gene: TRBV12-3/TRBV12-4
clone size: many
CDR3 DNA: TGTGCCAGCAGGTTACAGGTCAGCTCCTACAATGAGCAGTTCTTC
CDR3 protein: CASRLQVSSYNEQFF

J gene: TRBJ2-3
D gene: NA
V gene: TRBV19
clone size: many
CDR3 DNA: TGTGCCAGCGGACCGACTAGCACAGATACGCAGTATTTT
CDR3 protein: CASGPTSTDTQYF

J gene: TRBJ2-5
D gene: TRBD2
V gene: TRBV19
clone size: many
CDR3 DNA: TGTGCCAGTAGTATGGGAGGGGAGGTCGGGGAGACCCAGTACTTC
CDR3 protein: CASSMGGEVGETQYF

J gene: TRBJ2-7
D gene: TRBD2
V gene: TRBV11-2
clone size: many
CDR3 DNA: TGTGCCAGCAGTCCGGGACTAGCGGACTACGAGCAGTACTTC
CDR3 protein: CASSPGLADYEQYF

J gene: TRBJ1-1
D gene: NA
V gene: TRBV29-1
clone size: few
CDR3 DNA: TGCAGCGTTGGGCAGTATAACACTGAAGCTTTCTTT
CDR3 protein: CSVGQYNTEAFF

J gene: TRBJ1-1
D gene: TRBD1
V gene: TRBV20-1
clone size: many
CDR3 DNA: TGCAGTGCGGACAGGATGAACACTGAAGCTTTCTTT
CDR3 protein: CSADRMNTEAFF

J gene: TRBJ2-3
D gene: NA
V gene: TRBV7-9
clone size: NA
CDR3 DNA: TGTGCCACCAACGGGGGAGGTTCTGATACGCAGTATTTT
CDR3 protein: CATNGGGSDTQYF

J gene: TRBJ2-3
D gene: NA
V gene: TRBV24-1
clone size: NA
CDR3 DNA: TGTGCCACCAGTGAGGCAGATACGCAGTATTTT
CDR3 protein: CATSEADTQYF

J gene: TRBJ1-5
D gene: NA
V gene: TRBV12-3/TRBV12-4
clone size: NA
CDR3 DNA: TGTGCCAGCAGCCCTTCCTTTACAGGGTCGTATCAGCCCCAGCATTTT
CDR3 protein: CASSPSFTGSYQPQHF

J gene: TRBJ2-7
D gene: NA
V gene: TRBV20-1
clone size: many
CDR3 DNA: TGCAGTGCTAGTATGTCCAGGGACCTTTCCTACGAGCAGTACTTC
CDR3 protein: CSASMSRDLSYEQYF

J gene: TRBJ2-1
D gene: NA
V gene: TRBV7-2
clone size: NA
CDR3 DNA: TGTGCCAGCAGCCTCGGTGTCGGTGAGCAGTTCTTC
CDR3 protein: CASSLGVGEQFF

J gene: TRBJ1-6
D gene: NA
V gene: TRBV19
clone size: NA
CDR3 DNA: TGTGCCAGTACCGACTACGGGACGGAGAATTCACCCCTCCACTTT
CDR3 protein: CASTDYGTENSPLHF

J gene: TRBJ2-7
D gene: NA
V gene: TRBV6-1
clone size: many
CDR3 DNA: TGTGCCAGCAGGGAGTCAGGGACCGAGCAGTACTTC
CDR3 protein: CASRESGTEQYF

J gene: TRBJ2-5
D gene: NA
V gene: TRBV10-3
clone size: NA
CDR3 DNA: TGTGCCATCAGTGAGTTCAAAGAGACCCAGTACTTC
CDR3 protein: CAISEFKETQYF

J gene: TRBJ2-7
D gene: TRBD2
V gene: TRBV20-1
clone size: NA
CDR3 DNA: TGCAGTGCTAGAGAGTCGGGGGGTTTCGGGTACGAGCAGTACTTC
CDR3 protein: CSARESGGFGYEQYF

J gene: TRBJ2-7
D gene: NA
V gene: TRBV9
clone size: NA
CDR3 DNA: TGTGCCAGCAGCGTAGTCCCCTCCTCCTACGAGCAGTACTTC
CDR3 protein: CASSVVPSSYEQYF

J gene: TRBJ1-5
D gene: NA
V gene: TRBV25-1
clone size: few
CDR3 DNA: TGTGCCAGCAGTGGGGTAGGGGTTACTCAGCCCCAGCATTTT
CDR3 protein: CASSGVGVTQPQHF

J gene: TRBJ1-5
D gene: NA
V gene: TRBV4-1
clone size: NA
CDR3 DNA: TGCGCCAGCAGCCCCTACAGGGTCAATCAGCCCCAGCATTTT
CDR3 protein: CASSPYRVNQPQHF

J gene: TRBJ2-7
D gene: NA
V gene: TRBV13
clone size: many
CDR3 DNA: TGTGCCAGCAGCCCGGGCCGGGATTCCACACTCGAGCAGTACTTC
CDR3 protein: CASSPGRDSTLEQYF

J gene: TRBJ2-3
D gene: TRBD1
V gene: TRBV11-2
clone size: many
CDR3 DNA: TGTGCCAGCAGCTTAGGACAGGGATGGCTTAGCACAGATACGCAGTATTTT
CDR3 protein: CASSLGQGWLSTDTQYF

J gene: TRBJ2-7
D gene: NA
V gene: TRBV6-1
clone size: many
CDR3 DNA: TGTGCCAGCAGTCCCCAGCGTTCAGGGACCCTTTACGAGCAGTACTTC
CDR3 protein: CASSPQRSGTLYEQYF

J gene: TRBJ2-1
D gene: TRBD2
V gene: TRBV7-4
clone size: NA
CDR3 DNA: TGTGCCAGCAGCTCAGTAGCGGGGGGGAGTGAGCAGTTCTTC
CDR3 protein: CASSSVAGGSEQFF

J gene: TRBJ2-5
D gene: TRBD2
V gene: TRBV9
clone size: many
CDR3 DNA: TGTGCCAGCAGCCCCAGCTCTAGCGGGGCGTTCGAGCAAGAGACCCAGTACTTC
CDR3 protein: CASSPSSSGAFEQETQYF

J gene: TRBJ2-5
D gene: TRBD2
V gene: TRBV9
clone size: NA
CDR3 DNA: TGTGCCAGCAGCGCCGCCGGGGGGAATAGCGGGGAAGAGACCCAGTACTTC
CDR3 protein: CASSAAGGNSGEETQYF

J gene: TRBJ1-3
D gene: TRBD1
V gene: TRBV20-1
clone size: NA
CDR3 DNA: TGCAGTGCTAGTAATGCAGGGGGCGCAAACACCATATATTTT
CDR3 protein: CSASNAGGANTIYF

J gene: TRBJ1-3
D gene: TRBD1
V gene: TRBV7-9
clone size: NA
CDR3 DNA: TGTGCCAGCAGCCCAGGGGGTGGAAACACCATATATTTT
CDR3 protein: CASSPGGGNTIYF

J gene: TRBJ1-5
D gene: NA
V gene: TRBV2
clone size: NA
CDR3 DNA: TGTGCCAGCAAGTTGTTTCAGGGAAATCAGCCCCAGCATTTT
CDR3 protein: CASKLFQGNQPQHF

J gene: TRBJ2-1
D gene: NA
V gene: TRBV25-1
clone size: NA
CDR3 DNA: TGTGCCAGCAGTGACCCTAGTGGGGGGGCAGAGAATGAGCAGTTCTTC
CDR3 protein: CASSDPSGGAENEQFF

J gene: TRBJ2-5
D gene: TRBD1
V gene: TRBV20-1
clone size: NA
CDR3 DNA: TGCAGTGCTAGAAAGACAGGGGAATGGGAGACCCAGTACTTC
CDR3 protein: CSARKTGEWETQYF

J gene: TRBJ1-2
D gene: TRBD1
V gene: TRBV20-1
clone size: NA
CDR3 DNA: TGCAGTGCTAGACCTCCCGAGGGACAGGGCAGGTCTGGCTATGGCCACACCTTC
CDR3 protein: CSARPPEGQGRSGYGHTF

J gene: TRBJ2-7
D gene: NA
V gene: TRBV2
clone size: NA
CDR3 DNA: TGTGCCAGCAGTGATAACGGGCCCTCCTACGAGCAGTACTTC
CDR3 protein: CASSDNGPSYEQYF

J gene: TRBJ1-1
D gene: NA
V gene: TRBV19
clone size: NA
CDR3 DNA: TGTGCCAGTAGTATCGGGGGGGCGAACACTGAAGCTTTCTTT
CDR3 protein: CASSIGGANTEAFF

J gene: TRBJ2-5
D gene: TRBD2
V gene: TRBV7-8
clone size: NA
CDR3 DNA: TGTGCCAGAAGCCCGCTGGGGGGGAACCAAGAGACCCAGTACTTC
CDR3 protein: CARSPLGGNQETQYF

J gene: TRBJ2-4
D gene: NA
V gene: TRBV9
clone size: NA
CDR3 DNA: TGTGCCAGCAGCGAGTGGGGAGAAAACATTCAGTACTTC
CDR3 protein: CASSEWGENIQYF

J gene: TRBJ2-6
D gene: NA
V gene: TRBV20-1
clone size: NA
CDR3 DNA: TGCAGTGCTACCGGGTTCAGCTCTGGGGCCAACGTCCTGACTTTC
CDR3 protein: CSATGFSSGANVLTF

J gene: TRBJ2-1
D gene: NA
V gene: TRBV2
clone size: few
CDR3 DNA: TGTGCCAGCAGTGAAGCCCGACGGGGGCAGTTCTTC
CDR3 protein: CASSEARRGQFF

J gene: TRBJ2-1
D gene: NA
V gene: TRBV7-2
clone size: NA
CDR3 DNA: TGTGCCAGCAGCTACGGAGGGGGCAATGAGCAGTTCTTC
CDR3 protein: CASSYGGGNEQFF

J gene: TRBJ2-1
D gene: NA
V gene: TRBV10-3
clone size: NA
CDR3 DNA: TGTGCCATCAGTGACACTAGGGCCATGCATGAGCAGTTCTTC
CDR3 protein: CAISDTRAMHEQFF

J gene: TRBJ2-7
D gene: NA
V gene: TRBV4-3
clone size: many
CDR3 DNA: TGCGCCAGCAGCGAAAGGGGCAGGGGCTACGAGCAGTACTTC
CDR3 protein: CASSERGRGYEQYF

J gene: TRBJ1-1
D gene: NA
V gene: TRBV10-2
clone size: few
CDR3 DNA: TGCGCCAGCACTAGGGCCCCGAACACTGAAGCTTTCTTT
CDR3 protein: CASTRAPNTEAFF

J gene: TRBJ2-7
D gene: TRBD2
V gene: TRBV9
clone size: NA
CDR3 DNA: TGTGCCAGCAGCGCCGGGACTAGCGGTACCACCTACGAGCAGTACTTC
CDR3 protein: CASSAGTSGTTYEQYF

J gene: TRBJ1-2
D gene: NA
V gene: TRBV7-6
clone size: many
CDR3 DNA: TGTGCCAGCAGCTTAGATTCAGGGGTAGGGCCAGCCTTCCTCGGCTACACCTTC
CDR3 protein: CASSLDSGVGPAFLGYTF

J gene: TRBJ2-7
D gene: TRBD2
V gene: TRBV19
clone size: NA
CDR3 DNA: TGTGCCAGTAGTGGGTTAGCGGGAAAGTACGAGCAGTACTTC
CDR3 protein: CASSGLAGKYEQYF

J gene: TRBJ1-1
D gene: TRBD1
V gene: TRBV9
clone size: NA
CDR3 DNA: TGTGCCAGCAGCGTAGATGGACAGGGGAACACTGAAGCTTTCTTT
CDR3 protein: CASSVDGQGNTEAFF

J gene: TRBJ1-1
D gene: NA
V gene: TRBV11-1
clone size: NA
CDR3 DNA: TGTGCCAGCAGCTTAGATGGGGTAGTCAGGGGGAACACTGAAGCTTTCTTT
CDR3 protein: CASSLDGVVRGNTEAFF

J gene: TRBJ2-2
D gene: NA
V gene: TRBV24-1
clone size: NA
CDR3 DNA: TGTGCCACCAGTGACCCGCGGTTCGGGGAGCTGTTTTTT
CDR3 protein: CATSDPRFGELFF

J gene: TRBJ2-7
D gene: TRBD1
V gene: TRBV10-3
clone size: NA
CDR3 DNA: TGTGCCGTCAGTGCCTCCGACAGGGGAGAAGGCGAGCAGTGCTTC
CDR3 protein: CAVSASDRGEGEQCF

J gene: TRBJ2-1
D gene: TRBD1
V gene: TRBV11-2
clone size: NA
CDR3 DNA: TGTGCCAGCAGCTTAGTTTCGGACAGGGATTACAATGAGCAGTTCTTC
CDR3 protein: CASSLVSDRDYNEQFF

J gene: TRBJ2-5
D gene: TRBD1
V gene: TRBV4-2
clone size: NA
CDR3 DNA: TGTGCCAGCAGCCGAAGACAGGGACAGGAGACCCAGTACTTC
CDR3 protein: CASSRRQGQETQYF

J gene: TRBJ1-3
D gene: NA
V gene: TRBV15
clone size: many
CDR3 DNA: TGTGCCACCAGCGAGTGGGGCAGCCGGGATGGCACCATATATTTT
CDR3 protein: CATSEWGSRDGTIYF

J gene: TRBJ1-2
D gene: NA
V gene: TRBV2
clone size: NA
CDR3 DNA: TGTGCCAGCAGTTACTCCCAGGGACTGTATGGCTACACCTTC
CDR3 protein: CASSYSQGLYGYTF